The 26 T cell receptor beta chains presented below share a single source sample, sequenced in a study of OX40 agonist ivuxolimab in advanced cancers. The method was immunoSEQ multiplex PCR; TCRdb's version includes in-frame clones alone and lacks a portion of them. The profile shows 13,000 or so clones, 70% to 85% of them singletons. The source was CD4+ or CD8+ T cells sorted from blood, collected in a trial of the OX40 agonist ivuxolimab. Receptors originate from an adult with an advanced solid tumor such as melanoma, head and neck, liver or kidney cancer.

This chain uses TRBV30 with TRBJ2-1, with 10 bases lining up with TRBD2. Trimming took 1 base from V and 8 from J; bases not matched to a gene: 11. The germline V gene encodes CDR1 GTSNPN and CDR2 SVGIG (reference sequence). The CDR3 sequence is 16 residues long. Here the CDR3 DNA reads TGTGCCTGGAGTGGACCGGGGCTAGCGGGAGTCTATGAGCAGTTCTTC. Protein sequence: CAWSGPGLAGVYEQFF.

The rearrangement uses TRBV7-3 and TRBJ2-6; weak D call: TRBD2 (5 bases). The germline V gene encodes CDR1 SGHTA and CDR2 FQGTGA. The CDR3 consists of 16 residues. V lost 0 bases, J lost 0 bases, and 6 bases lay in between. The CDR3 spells CASSLTGLSGANVLTF. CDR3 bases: TGTGCCAGCAGCTTAACAGGACTCTCTGGGGCCAACGTCCTGACTTTC.

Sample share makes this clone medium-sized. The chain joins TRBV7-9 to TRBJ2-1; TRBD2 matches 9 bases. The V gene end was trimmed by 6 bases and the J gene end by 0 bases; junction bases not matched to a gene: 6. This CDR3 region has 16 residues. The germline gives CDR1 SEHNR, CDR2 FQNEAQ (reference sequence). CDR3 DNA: TGTGCCAGCAGAGGGGGAGCGGGAGGCTCCTACAATGAGCAGTTCTTC. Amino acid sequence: CASRGGAGGSYNEQFF.

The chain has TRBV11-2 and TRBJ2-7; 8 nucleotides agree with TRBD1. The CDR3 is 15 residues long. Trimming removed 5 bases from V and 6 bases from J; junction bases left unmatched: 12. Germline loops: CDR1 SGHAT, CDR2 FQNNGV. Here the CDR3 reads CASSTGQGSLIEQYF. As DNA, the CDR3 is TGTGCCAGCAGCACCGGACAGGGTTCGCTTATCGAGCAGTACTTC.

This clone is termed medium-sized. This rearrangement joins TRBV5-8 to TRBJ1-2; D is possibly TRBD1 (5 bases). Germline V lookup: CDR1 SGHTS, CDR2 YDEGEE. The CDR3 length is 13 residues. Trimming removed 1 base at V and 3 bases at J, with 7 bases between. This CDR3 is CASSLWGDYGYTF. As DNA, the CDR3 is TGTGCCAGCAGCTTGTGGGGGGACTATGGCTACACCTTC.

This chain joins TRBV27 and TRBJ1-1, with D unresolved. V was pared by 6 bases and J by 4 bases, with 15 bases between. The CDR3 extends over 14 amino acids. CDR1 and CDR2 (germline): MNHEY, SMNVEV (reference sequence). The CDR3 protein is CASSVWGGRTEAFF. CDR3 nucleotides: TGTGCCAGCAGCGTATGGGGAGGGCGCACTGAAGCTTTCTTT.

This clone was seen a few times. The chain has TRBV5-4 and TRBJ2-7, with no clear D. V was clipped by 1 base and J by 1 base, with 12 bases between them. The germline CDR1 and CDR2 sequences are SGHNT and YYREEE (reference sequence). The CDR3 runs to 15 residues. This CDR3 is CASSLKQDPSYEQYF. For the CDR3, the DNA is TGTGCCAGCAGCTTGAAGCAGGACCCGTCCTACGAGCAGTACTTC.

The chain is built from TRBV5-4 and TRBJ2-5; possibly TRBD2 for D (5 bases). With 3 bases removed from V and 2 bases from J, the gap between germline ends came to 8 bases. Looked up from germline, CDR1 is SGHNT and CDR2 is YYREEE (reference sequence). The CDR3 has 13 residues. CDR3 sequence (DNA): TGTGCCAGCAGCTCCCCGGGACAAGAGACCCAGTACTTC. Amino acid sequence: CASSSPGQETQYF.

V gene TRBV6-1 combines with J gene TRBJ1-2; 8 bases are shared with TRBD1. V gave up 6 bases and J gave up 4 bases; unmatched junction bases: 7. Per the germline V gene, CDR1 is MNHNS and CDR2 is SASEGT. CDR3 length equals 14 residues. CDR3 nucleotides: TGTGCCAGCAGATTGGGACAGGAATCCTATGGCTACACCTTC. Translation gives CASRLGQESYGYTF.

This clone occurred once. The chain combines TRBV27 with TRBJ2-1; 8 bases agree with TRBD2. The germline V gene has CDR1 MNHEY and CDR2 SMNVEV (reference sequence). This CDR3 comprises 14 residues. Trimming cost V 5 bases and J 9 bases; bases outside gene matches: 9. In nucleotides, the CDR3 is TGTGCCAGCAGTCCGGCTAGCGGGCCCAGTGAGCAGTTCTTC. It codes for CASSPASGPSEQFF.

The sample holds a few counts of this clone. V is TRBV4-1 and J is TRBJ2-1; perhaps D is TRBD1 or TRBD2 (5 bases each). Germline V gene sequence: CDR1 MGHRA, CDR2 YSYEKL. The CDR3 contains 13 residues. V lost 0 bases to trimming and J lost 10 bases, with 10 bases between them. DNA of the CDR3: TGCGCCAGCAGCCAAGAGTGGGACGCGGAGCAGTTCTTC. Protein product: CASSQEWDAEQFF.

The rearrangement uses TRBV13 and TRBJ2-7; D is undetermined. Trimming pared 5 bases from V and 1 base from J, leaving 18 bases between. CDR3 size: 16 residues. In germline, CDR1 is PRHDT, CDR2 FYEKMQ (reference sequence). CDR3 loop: CASSPLSILNSYEQYF. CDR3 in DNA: TGTGCCAGCAGCCCCCTCAGCATTCTAAATTCCTACGAGCAGTACTTC.

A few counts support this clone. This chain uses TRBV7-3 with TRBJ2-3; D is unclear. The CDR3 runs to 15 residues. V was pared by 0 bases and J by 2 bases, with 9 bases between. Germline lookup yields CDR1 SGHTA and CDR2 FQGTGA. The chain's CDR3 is CASSLTLTSTDTQYF. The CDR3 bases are TGTGCCAGCAGCTTAACGCTGACATCCACAGATACGCAGTATTTT. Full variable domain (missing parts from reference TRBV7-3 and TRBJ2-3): GAGVSQTPSNKVTEKGKYVELRCDPISGHTALYWYRQSLGQGPEFLIYFQGTGAADDSGLPNDRFFAVRPEGSVSTLKIQRTERGDSAVYLCASSLTLTSTDTQYFGPGTRLTVL.

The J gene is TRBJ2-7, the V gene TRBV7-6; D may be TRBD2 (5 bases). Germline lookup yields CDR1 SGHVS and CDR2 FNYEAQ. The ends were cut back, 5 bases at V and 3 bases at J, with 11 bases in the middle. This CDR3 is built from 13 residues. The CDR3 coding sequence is TGTGCCAGCAGCCCGGACGGAGGCTACGAGCAGTACTTC. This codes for CASSPDGGYEQYF.

CDR3 amino acids: CASSLLGDTNPAFF. CDR3 DNA sequence: TGTGCCAGCAGCTTATTGGGGGACACGAATCCAGCTTTCTTT. The chain has TRBV7-3 and TRBJ1-1; D is perhaps TRBD1 (6 bases). Germline V lookup: CDR1 SGHTA, CDR2 FQGTGA. V dropped 2 bases and J dropped 10 bases, with 17 bases sitting between them. CDR3 length: 14 amino acids. The entire variable domain, with the rest obtained from reference TRBV7-3 and TRBJ1-1, is as follows: GAGVSQTPSNKVTEKGKYVELRCDPISGHTALYWYRQSLGQGPEFLIYFQGTGAADDSGLPNDRFFAVRPEGSVSTLKIQRTERGDSAVYLCASSLLGDTNPAFFGQGTRLTVV.

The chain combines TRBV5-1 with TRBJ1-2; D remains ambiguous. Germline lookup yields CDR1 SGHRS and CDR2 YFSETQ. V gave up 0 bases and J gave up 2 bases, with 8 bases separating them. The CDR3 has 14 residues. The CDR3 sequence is CASSLEGENYGYTF. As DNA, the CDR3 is TGCGCCAGCAGCTTGGAGGGCGAAAACTATGGCTACACCTTC.

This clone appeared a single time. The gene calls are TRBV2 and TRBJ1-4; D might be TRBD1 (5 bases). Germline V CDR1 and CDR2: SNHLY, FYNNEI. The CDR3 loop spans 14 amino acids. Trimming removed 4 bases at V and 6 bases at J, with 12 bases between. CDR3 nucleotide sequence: TGTGCCAGCAGTGGTTTTAGGGGAGATGAAAAACTGTTTTTT. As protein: CASSGFRGDEKLFF.

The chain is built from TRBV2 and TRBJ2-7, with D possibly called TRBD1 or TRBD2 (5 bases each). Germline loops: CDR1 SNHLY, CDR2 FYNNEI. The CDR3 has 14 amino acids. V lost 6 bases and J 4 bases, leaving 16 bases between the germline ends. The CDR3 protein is CASRDLRGGYEQYF. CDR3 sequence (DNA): TGTGCCAGCAGGGACCTGAGGGGCGGGTACGAGCAGTACTTC.

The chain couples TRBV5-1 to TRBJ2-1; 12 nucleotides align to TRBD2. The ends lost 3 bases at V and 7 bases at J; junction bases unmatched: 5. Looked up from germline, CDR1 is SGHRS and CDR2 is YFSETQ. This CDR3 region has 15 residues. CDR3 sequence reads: CASSSDGLAGNEQFF. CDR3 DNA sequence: TGCGCCAGCAGCTCCGACGGACTAGCGGGGAATGAGCAGTTCTTC.

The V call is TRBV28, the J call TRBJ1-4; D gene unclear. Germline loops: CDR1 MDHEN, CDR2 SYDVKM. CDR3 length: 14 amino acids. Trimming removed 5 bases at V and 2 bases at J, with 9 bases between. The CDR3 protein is CASSDITTNEKLFF. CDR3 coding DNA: TGTGCCAGCAGTGACATCACGACTAATGAAAAACTGTTTTTT.

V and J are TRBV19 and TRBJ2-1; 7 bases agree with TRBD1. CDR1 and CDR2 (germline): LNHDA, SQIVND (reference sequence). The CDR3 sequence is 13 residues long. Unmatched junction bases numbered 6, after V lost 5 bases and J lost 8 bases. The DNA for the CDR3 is TGTGCCAGTAGTGTAACAGGGGTCTATGAGCAGTTCTTC. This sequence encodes CASSVTGVYEQFF. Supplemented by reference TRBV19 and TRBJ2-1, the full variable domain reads DGGITQSPKYLFRKEGQNVTLSCEQNLNHDAMYWYRQDPGQGLRLIYYSQIVNDFQKGDIAEGYSVSREKKESFPLTVTSAQKNPTAFYLCASSVTGVYEQFFGPGTRLTVL.

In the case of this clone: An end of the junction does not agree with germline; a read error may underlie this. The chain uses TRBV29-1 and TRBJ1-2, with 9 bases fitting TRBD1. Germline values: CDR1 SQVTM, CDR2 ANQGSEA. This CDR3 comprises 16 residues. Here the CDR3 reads CGVEDHFTGGNYGYTF. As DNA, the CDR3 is TGCGGCGTTGAAGACCACTTTACAGGGGGCAACTATGGCTACACCTTC.

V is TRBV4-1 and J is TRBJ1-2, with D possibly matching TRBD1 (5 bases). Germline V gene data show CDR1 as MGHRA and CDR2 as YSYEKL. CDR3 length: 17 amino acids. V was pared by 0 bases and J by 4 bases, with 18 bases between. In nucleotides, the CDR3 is TGCGCCAGCAGCCAAGATGGGAGAGGGACTGGGGGCTATGGCTACACCTTC. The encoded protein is CASSQDGRGTGGYGYTF.

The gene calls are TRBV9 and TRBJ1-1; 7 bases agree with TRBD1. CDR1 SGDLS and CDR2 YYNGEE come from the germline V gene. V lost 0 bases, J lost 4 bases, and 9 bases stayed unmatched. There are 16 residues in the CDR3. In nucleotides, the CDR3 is TGTGCCAGCAGCGTAGAAGGGGGCGAGAGTGGCACTGAAGCTTTCTTT. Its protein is CASSVEGGESGTEAFF.

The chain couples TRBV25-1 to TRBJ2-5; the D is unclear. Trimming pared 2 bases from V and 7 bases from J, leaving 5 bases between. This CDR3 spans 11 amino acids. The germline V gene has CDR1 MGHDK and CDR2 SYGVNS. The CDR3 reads CASSELGTQYF. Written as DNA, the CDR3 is TGTGCCAGCAGTGAACTGGGGACCCAGTACTTC.

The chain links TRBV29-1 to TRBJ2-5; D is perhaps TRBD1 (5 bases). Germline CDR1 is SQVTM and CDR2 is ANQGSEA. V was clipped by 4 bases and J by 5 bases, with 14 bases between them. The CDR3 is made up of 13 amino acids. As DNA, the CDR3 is TGCAGCGTTGGGCCAACAGGTTTCGAGACCCAGTACTTC. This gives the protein CSVGPTGFETQYF.